A single sample is the source of the 27 T cell receptor beta chains below, sequenced in a study of blood T cell repertoires in COVID-19. Libraries were prepared by immunoSEQ multiplex PCR; TCRdb keeps only in-frame clonotypes and omits some of them. The data show approximately 85,000 clones, about 90% seen once. Sequencing used peripheral blood. Receptors originate from a woman aged 45 to 65 in a cohort sampled during active COVID-19.

This chain links TRBV28 with TRBJ2-2; 9 bases fit TRBD1. The germline V gene encodes CDR1 MDHEN and CDR2 SYDVKM. Losses at the gene ends were 3 bases for V and 3 bases for J; bases not matched to a gene: 2. The length of the CDR3 is 15 residues. The CDR3 DNA sequence: TGTGCCAGCAGTTTTACAGGGGGCTACACCGGGGAGCTGTTTTTT. It yields the protein CASSFTGGYTGELFF. Supplemented by reference TRBV28 and TRBJ2-2, the full variable domain reads DVKVTQSSRYLVKRTGEKVFLECVQDMDHENMFWYRQDPGLGLRLIYFSYDVKMKEKGDIPEGYSVSREKKERFSLILESASTNQTSMYLCASSFTGGYTGELFFGEGSRLTVL.

The rearrangement links TRBV12-3 or TRBV12-4 to TRBJ1-4; D not resolved. Deletions cut 7 bases from V and 5 bases from J, with 8 bases between. The CDR3 runs to 12 residues. The DNA for the CDR3 is TGTGCCAGCAACCGGGAAAATGAAAAACTGTTTTTT. Translating it yields CASNRENEKLFF.

The gene calls are TRBV29-1 and TRBJ1-2, with TRBD1 as a possible D gene (6 bases). This CDR3 is 14 amino acids long. The germline gives CDR1 SQVTM, CDR2 ANQGSEA. V lost 2 bases and J 7 bases, leaving 17 bases between the germline ends. The CDR3 DNA is TGCAGCGTTGAATTGGGTTTCAGGGGAGCTGGCTACACCTTC. It specifies CSVELGFRGAGYTF.

The chain couples TRBV30 to TRBJ1-2; D possibly corresponds to TRBD1 (5 bases). V was shortened by 0 bases and J by 3 bases, with 14 bases between the two germline ends. The CDR3 loop spans 15 amino acids. The germline CDR1 and CDR2 sequences are GTSNPN and SVGIG (reference sequence). The CDR3 DNA sequence: TGTGCCTGGAGTGTCCCAGGGTCGGCGCACTATGGCTACACCTTC. As protein: CAWSVPGSAHYGYTF.

The rearrangement uses TRBV7-9 and TRBJ2-1, with TRBD1 as a possible D gene (5 bases). V was shortened by 5 bases and J by 6 bases, with 17 bases between the two germline ends. Germline assignment: CDR1 SEHNR and CDR2 FQNEAQ (reference sequence). This CDR3 is 15 amino acids long. The CDR3 DNA sequence: TGTGCCAGCAGCCCTCCCGGGTGGCAGGGCAATGAGCAGTTCTTC. Protein: CASSPPGWQGNEQFF.

The V and J genes are TRBV5-6 and TRBJ1-3; 10 positions agree with TRBD1. Trimming at V came to 2 bases and at J to 3 bases, leaving 5 bases not matched to a gene. Germline lookup yields CDR1 SGHDT and CDR2 YYEEEE. CDR3 length equals 16 residues. CDR3 sequence reads: CASSFATGGIGNTIYF. The CDR3 DNA is TGTGCCAGCAGCTTTGCGACAGGGGGCATTGGAAACACCATATATTTT.

The V call is TRBV10-3, the J call TRBJ2-7; TRBD1 agrees at 7 bases. V lost 10 bases to trimming and J lost 4 bases; unmatched junction nucleotides: 4. From germline, CDR1 is ENHRY and CDR2 SYGVKD. This CDR3 is 11 amino acids long. The CDR3 here is CATEQGYEQYF. The CDR3 nucleotides read TGTGCCACCGAACAGGGGTACGAGCAGTACTTC.

This chain joins TRBV3-1 (or the pseudogene TRBV3-2) and TRBJ1-4, with a possible D match to TRBD1 (6 bases). The CDR3 length is 14 residues. CDR1 is LGHDT, CDR2 YNNKEL, per germline (reference sequence). Trimming took off 6 bases at V and 0 bases at J, with 8 bases between the two ends. CDR3 DNA sequence: TGTGCCAGCAGACAGGGCGCAACTAATGAAAAACTGTTTTTT. Its protein product is CASRQGATNEKLFF.

The J gene is TRBJ2-3, the V gene TRBV5-4; 8 bases map to TRBD2. The CDR3 covers 15 residues. From germline, CDR1 is SGHNT and CDR2 YYREEE (reference sequence). V shed 3 bases and J 2 bases; nucleotides not matched to a gene: 5. The CDR3 region has the DNA TGTGCCAGCAGCTCCAAGACTAGCGCCACAGATACGCAGTATTTT. Translated: CASSSKTSATDTQYF.

The chain carries TRBV28 and TRBJ1-5; 7 bases fit TRBD1. Germline V lookup: CDR1 MDHEN, CDR2 SYDVKM. The CDR3 length is 17 residues. V lost 6 bases, J lost 0 bases, and 11 bases stayed unmatched. The CDR3 here is CASSPYRQGVSNQPQHF. CDR3 nucleotide sequence: TGTGCCAGCAGCCCTTATCGACAGGGCGTTAGCAATCAGCCCCAGCATTTT.

CDR3 sequence (DNA): TGTGCCAGCAGTTTAAGCGGGAGGTTGTCGTACTTC. This sequence encodes CASSLSGRLSYF. The J gene is TRBJ2-7, the V gene TRBV12-3 or TRBV12-4, with 9 bases matching TRBD2. Losses at the gene ends were 2 bases for V and 12 bases for J; bases not matched to a gene: 5. This CDR3 spans 12 amino acids.

The rearrangement joins TRBV4-1 to TRBJ1-5, with D possibly being TRBD1 (5 bases). The CDR3 runs to 16 residues. Germline values: CDR1 MGHRA, CDR2 YSYEKL. V lost 0 bases and J 3 bases, leaving 12 bases between the germline ends. Here the CDR3 DNA reads TGCGCCAGCAGCCAAGAGGGGGGGGTAACCAATCAGCCCCAGCATTTT. Encoded protein: CASSQEGGVTNQPQHF.

The chain carries TRBV27 and TRBJ1-1; weak D call: TRBD1 (5 bases). There are 17 residues in the CDR3. CDR1 is MNHEY, CDR2 SMNVEV, per germline (reference sequence). V shed 0 bases and J shed 0 bases, with 14 bases lying between them. The CDR3 sequence is CASSLSGQVYMNTEAFF. CDR3 DNA sequence: TGTGCCAGCAGTTTATCGGGGCAGGTATACATGAACACTGAAGCTTTCTTT.

The rearrangement joins TRBV19 to TRBJ2-3, with 7 bases that match TRBD1. The germline gives CDR1 LNHDA, CDR2 SQIVND (reference sequence). This CDR3 is built from 16 residues. V shed 4 bases, J shed 3 bases, and the junction held 10 bases outside the gene matches. The CDR3 DNA sequence: TGTGCCAGTAGTACGCCACTCAGGGGGTCAACAGATACGCAGTATTTT. Encoded protein: CASSTPLRGSTDTQYF. Combining the CDR3 with reference TRBV19 and TRBJ2-3 gives the whole variable domain DGGITQSPKYLFRKEGQNVTLSCEQNLNHDAMYWYRQDPGQGLRLIYYSQIVNDFQKGDIAEGYSVSREKKESFPLTVTSAQKNPTAFYLCASSTPLRGSTDTQYFGPGTRLTVL.

Concerning this clone itself: One junction end does not reproduce the germline sequence, and a read error may be involved. The V and J genes are TRBV9 and TRBJ2-1; 9 nucleotides line up with TRBD2. Per the germline V gene, CDR1 is SGDLS and CDR2 is YYNGEE. There are 17 residues in the CDR3. The CDR3 here is CASSVALGLAGPNGQFF. CDR3 nucleotides: TGTGCCAGCAGCGTAGCCCTCGGGCTAGCGGGACCAAATGGGCAGTTCTTC.

The chain couples TRBV19 to TRBJ1-1, with a tentative D call TRBD1 (5 bases). Germline V lookup: CDR1 LNHDA, CDR2 SQIVND (reference sequence). V dropped 6 bases and J dropped 3 bases, with 20 bases sitting between them. This CDR3 contains 16 residues. CDR3 DNA sequence: TGTGCCAGTAGCCCCATCGAGGCAGGGAGGGACACTGAAGCTTTCTTT. Residues: CASSPIEAGRDTEAFF. The whole variable domain, remainder taken from reference TRBV19 and TRBJ1-1, is DGGITQSPKYLFRKEGQNVTLSCEQNLNHDAMYWYRQDPGQGLRLIYYSQIVNDFQKGDIAEGYSVSREKKESFPLTVTSAQKNPTAFYLCASSPIEAGRDTEAFFGQGTRLTVV.

The chain links TRBV28 to TRBJ1-5; 9 bases are a match to TRBD1. V dropped 0 bases and J dropped 2; count of bases not matched to a gene: 20. CDR1 is MDHEN and CDR2 is SYDVKM in the germline V gene. CDR3 length: 22 amino acids. Here the CDR3 DNA reads TGTGCCAGCAGTTTATGGTTGGGAAGGGGACAGGGTTGGTACTGGGGCAATCAGCCCCAGCATTTT. The encoded protein is CASSLWLGRGQGWYWGNQPQHF.

This chain uses TRBV6-2 or TRBV6-3 with TRBJ2-5; 11 bases line up with TRBD2. The length of the CDR3 is 15 residues. V was pared by 0 bases and J by 5 bases, with 2 bases of the junction left unmatched. Germline CDR1 is MNHEY and CDR2 is SVGEGT. The DNA for the CDR3 is TGTGCCAGCAGTTACTCGCCTAGCGGGAGGGAGACCCAGTACTTC. Protein product: CASSYSPSGRETQYF.

The chain employs TRBV7-8 and TRBJ2-7, with TRBD1 matching 11 bases. The germline CDR1 and CDR2 sequences are SGHVS and FQNEAQ. J gave up 3 bases and V 5 bases, and 9 bases lay outside the gene matches. The CDR3 has 16 amino acids. The CDR3 nucleotides read TGTGCCAGCAGCCCGCCCCCCGGGACAGGGGGCTACGAGCAGTACTTC. Amino acids: CASSPPPGTGGYEQYF.

The V gene is TRBV28, the J gene TRBJ1-1; 10 nucleotides align to TRBD1. Trimming at V came to 5 bases and at J to 1 base, leaving 10 bases not matched to a gene. The CDR3 totals 17 residues. The germline V gene encodes CDR1 MDHEN and CDR2 SYDVKM. CDR3 region: CASSLGIGQGENTEAFF. In DNA, the CDR3 is TGTGCCAGCAGTCTAGGAATTGGACAGGGGGAGAACACTGAAGCTTTCTTT.

This chain links TRBV27 with TRBJ1-2; 7 positions match TRBD1. Per the germline V gene, CDR1 is MNHEY and CDR2 is SMNVEV (reference sequence). This CDR3 has 12 amino acids. Unmatched junction bases numbered 5, after V lost 5 bases and J lost 8 bases. The CDR3 DNA is TGTGCCAGCAGTCCCGACAGGGACGGCTACACCTTC. Residues: CASSPDRDGYTF.

The CDR3 nucleotides read TGTGCCAGCAGTCTCCTCGGGCGGGAGGGCCGGTCCGGGGAGCTGTTTTTT. Translating it yields CASSLLGREGRSGELFF. The chain combines TRBV28 with TRBJ2-2, with 9 bases lining up with TRBD2. Germline trimming cut 5 bases from V and 6 bases from J; bases unmatched to any gene: 13. The CDR3 runs to 17 residues. Looked up from germline, CDR1 is MDHEN and CDR2 is SYDVKM.

The rearrangement joins TRBV11-2 to TRBJ2-1, with 10 positions matching TRBD2. After removal of 5 bases from V and 9 bases from J, the junction contained 10 bases not matched to a gene. Germline V gene data show CDR1 as SGHAT and CDR2 as FQNNGV. The CDR3 is 15 residues long. DNA of the CDR3: TGTGCCAGCAGCCCTACGCGAGCGGGAGGGATTGAGCAGTTCTTC. Translating it yields CASSPTRAGGIEQFF.

The J gene is TRBJ2-7, the V gene TRBV21-1; the table's D call, TRBD2, has no DNA check behind it. TRBV21-1 is a pseudogene. This CDR3 has 13 amino acids. The CDR3 loop is CAPYPTDSYEQYF. Here the CDR3 DNA reads TGTGCCCCCTACCCAACTGATTCCTACGAGCAGTACTTC.

The J gene is TRBJ2-7, the V gene TRBV28, with a weak D call TRBD1 (6 bases). CDR3 length: 14 amino acids. With 5 bases removed from V and 2 bases from J, the gap between germline ends came to 13 bases. Germline loops: CDR1 MDHEN, CDR2 SYDVKM. CDR3 sequence (DNA): TGTGCCAGCAGTCCCGGGACACAGGCCTACGAGCAGTACTTC. Its protein product is CASSPGTQAYEQYF. Full variable domain (remainder filled in from reference TRBV28 and TRBJ2-7): DVKVTQSSRYLVKRTGEKVFLECVQDMDHENMFWYRQDPGLGLRLIYFSYDVKMKEKGDIPEGYSVSREKKERFSLILESASTNQTSMYLCASSPGTQAYEQYFGPGTRLTVT.

The chain couples TRBV9 to TRBJ2-7; 12 nucleotides line up with TRBD2. The CDR3 loop spans 17 amino acids. Germline assignment: CDR1 SGDLS and CDR2 YYNGEE. V gave up 3 bases and J gave up 0 bases; unmatched junction bases: 7. The CDR3 sequence is CASSATPTSGSSYEQYF. For the CDR3, the DNA is TGTGCCAGCAGCGCTACCCCGACTAGCGGGAGCTCCTACGAGCAGTACTTC.

The chain employs TRBV28 and TRBJ1-1, with 10 nucleotides matching TRBD1. The CDR3 extends over 14 amino acids. Germline loops: CDR1 MDHEN, CDR2 SYDVKM. The V segment lost 5 bases and the J segment 4 bases; nucleotides outside the gene matches: 4. CDR3 bases: TGTGCCAGCAGTCTTGACAGGGGGCTCACTGAAGCTTTCTTT. Amino acids: CASSLDRGLTEAFF.